This TCR beta chain was sequenced during a study of cytomegalovirus exposure and HLA in healthy donors. Study outcomes and limitations: Associated with cytomegalovirus, according to the listing, were around 170 TCR beta chains.

Primers for the PCR totalled 60 Vbeta and 13 Jbeta. The data were produced by immunoSEQ multiplex PCR, yet TCRdb's version contains in-frame clones alone and is incomplete. The repertoire holds 75,000 to 95,000 clones, with around 80% as singletons. This CDR3 spans 17 amino acids. Trimming removed 1 base at V and 2 bases at J, with 12 bases between. CDR1 SNHLY and CDR2 FYNNEI come from the germline V gene. Points on this clone: The target antigen is unknown.

What was sequenced was PBMCs. This TCR was recovered from a male donor in good health and CMV-seropositive. This chain joins TRBV2 and TRBJ2-6, with D unclear. The CDR3 region is CASSEGLGRPGANVLTF. The CDR3 DNA reads as TGTGCCAGCAGTGAAGGTTTGGGCAGGCCTGGGGCCAACGTCCTGACTTTC.